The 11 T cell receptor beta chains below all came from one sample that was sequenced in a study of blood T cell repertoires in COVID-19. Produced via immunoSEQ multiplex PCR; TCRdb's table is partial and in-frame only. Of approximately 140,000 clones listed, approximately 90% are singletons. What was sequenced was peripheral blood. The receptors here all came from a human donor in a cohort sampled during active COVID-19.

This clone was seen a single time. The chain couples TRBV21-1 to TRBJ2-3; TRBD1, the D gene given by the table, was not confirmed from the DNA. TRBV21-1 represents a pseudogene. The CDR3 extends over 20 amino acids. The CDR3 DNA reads TGTGCCAGCAGCAAATCCGGGACAGGGGGCGCGGGGGGTAAAACAGATACGCAGTATTTT. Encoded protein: CASSKSGTGGAGGKTDTQYF.

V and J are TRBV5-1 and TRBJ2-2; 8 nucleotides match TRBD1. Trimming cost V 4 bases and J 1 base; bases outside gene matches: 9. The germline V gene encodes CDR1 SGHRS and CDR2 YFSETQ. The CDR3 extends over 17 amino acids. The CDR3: CASSSTFTGGNTGELFF. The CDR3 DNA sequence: TGCGCCAGCAGCAGCACTTTCACAGGGGGGAACACCGGGGAGCTGTTTTTT. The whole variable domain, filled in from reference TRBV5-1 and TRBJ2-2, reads KAGVTQTPRYLIKTRGQQVTLSCSPISGHRSVSWYQQTPGQGLQFLFEYFSETQRNKGNFPGRFSGRQFSNSRSEMNVSTLELGDSALYLCASSSTFTGGNTGELFFGEGSRLTVL.

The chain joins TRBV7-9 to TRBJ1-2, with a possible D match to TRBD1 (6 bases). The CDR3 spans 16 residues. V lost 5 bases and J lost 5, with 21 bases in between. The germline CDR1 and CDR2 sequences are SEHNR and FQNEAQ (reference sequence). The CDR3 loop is CASSTIGWTEQYGYTF. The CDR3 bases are TGTGCCAGCAGCACCATCGGGTGGACAGAACAGTATGGCTACACCTTC.

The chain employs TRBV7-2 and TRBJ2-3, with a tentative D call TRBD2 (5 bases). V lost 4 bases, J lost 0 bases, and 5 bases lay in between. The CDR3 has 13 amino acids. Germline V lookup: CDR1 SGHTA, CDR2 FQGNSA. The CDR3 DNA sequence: TGTGCCAGCAGCTGGACTAGCACAGATACGCAGTATTTT. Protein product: CASSWTSTDTQYF.

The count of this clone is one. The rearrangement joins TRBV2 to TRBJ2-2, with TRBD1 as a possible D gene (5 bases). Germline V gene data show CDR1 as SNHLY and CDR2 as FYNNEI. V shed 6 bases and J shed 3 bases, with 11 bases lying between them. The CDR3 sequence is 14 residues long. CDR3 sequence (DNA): TGTGCCAGCAGGGTCGACAGCCACACCGGGGAGCTGTTTTTT. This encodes CASRVDSHTGELFF.

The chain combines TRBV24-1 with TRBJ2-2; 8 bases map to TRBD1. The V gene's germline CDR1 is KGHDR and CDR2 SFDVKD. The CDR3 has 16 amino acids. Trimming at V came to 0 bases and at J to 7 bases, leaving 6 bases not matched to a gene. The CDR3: CATSDLGRGLGGELFF. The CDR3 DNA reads TGTGCCACCAGTGATTTGGGCAGGGGGCTTGGCGGGGAGCTGTTTTTT.

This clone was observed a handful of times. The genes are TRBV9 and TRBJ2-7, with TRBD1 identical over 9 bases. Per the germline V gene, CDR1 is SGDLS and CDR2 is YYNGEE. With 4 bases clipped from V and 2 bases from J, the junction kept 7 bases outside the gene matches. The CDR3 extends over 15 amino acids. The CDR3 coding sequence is TGTGCCAGCAGCCCCACGGGACAGGGCGCCTACGAGCAGTACTTC. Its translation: CASSPTGQGAYEQYF.

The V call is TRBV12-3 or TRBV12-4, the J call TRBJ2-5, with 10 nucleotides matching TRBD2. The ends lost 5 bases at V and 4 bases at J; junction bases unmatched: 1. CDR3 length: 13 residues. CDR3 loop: CASSQRGGETQYF. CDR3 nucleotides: TGTGCCAGCAGTCAGCGGGGGGGAGAGACCCAGTACTTC.

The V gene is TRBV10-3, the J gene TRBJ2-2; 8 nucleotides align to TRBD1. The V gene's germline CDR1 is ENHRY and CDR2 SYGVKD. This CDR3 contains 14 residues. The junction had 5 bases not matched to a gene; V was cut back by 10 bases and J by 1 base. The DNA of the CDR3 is TGTGCCACGGGACAGGCTCAGAACACCGGGGAGCTGTTTTTT. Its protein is CATGQAQNTGELFF.

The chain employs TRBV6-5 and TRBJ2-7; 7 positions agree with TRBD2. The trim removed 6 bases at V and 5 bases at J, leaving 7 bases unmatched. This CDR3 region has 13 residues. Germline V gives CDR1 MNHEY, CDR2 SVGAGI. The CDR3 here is CASRGGVFHEQYF. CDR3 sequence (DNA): TGTGCCAGCAGGGGAGGGGTATTCCACGAGCAGTACTTC.

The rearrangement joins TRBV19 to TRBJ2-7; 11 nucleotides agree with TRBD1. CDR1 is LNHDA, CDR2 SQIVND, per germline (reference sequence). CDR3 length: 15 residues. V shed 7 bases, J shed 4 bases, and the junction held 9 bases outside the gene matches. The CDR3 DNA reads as TGTGCCAGTAACCTCCGGGGGACAGGGGGTTACGAGCAGTACTTC. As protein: CASNLRGTGGYEQYF.